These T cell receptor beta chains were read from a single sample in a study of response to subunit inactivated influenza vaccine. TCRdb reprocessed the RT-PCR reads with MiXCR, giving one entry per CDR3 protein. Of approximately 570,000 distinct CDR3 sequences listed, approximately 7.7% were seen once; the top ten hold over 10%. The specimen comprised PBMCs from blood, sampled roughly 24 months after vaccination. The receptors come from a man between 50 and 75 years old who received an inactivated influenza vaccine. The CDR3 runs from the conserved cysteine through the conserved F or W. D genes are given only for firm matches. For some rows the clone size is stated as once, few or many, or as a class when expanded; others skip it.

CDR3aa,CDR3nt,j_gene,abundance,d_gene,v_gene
CSARDFQRVEQFF,TGCAGTGCAAGGGACTTCCAAAGGGTTGAGCAGTTCTTC,TRBJ2-1,.,.,TRBV20-1
CASSEGTGNTEAFF,TGTGCCAGCAGTGAAGGGACAGGGAACACTGAAGCTTTCTTT,TRBJ1-1,many,TRBD1,TRBV2
CSAGRYEQYF,TGCAGTGCTGGCCGATACGAGCAGTACTTC,TRBJ2-7,many,.,TRBV20-1
CASIQERAVHYEQFF,TGTGCCAGCATCCAAGAAAGGGCGGTGCATTATGAGCAGTTCTTC,TRBJ2-1,.,.,TRBV4-2
CASSLDWTVGGYTF,TGTGCCAGCAGCTTAGACTGGACCGTCGGGGGCTACACCTTC,TRBJ1-2,many,.,TRBV7-2
CASSIGGSEQFF,TGTGCCAGTAGTATTGGGGGAAGCGAGCAGTTCTTC,TRBJ2-1,.,.,TRBV19
CATSDPDREDGYTF,TGTGCCACCAGTGATCCGGACAGGGAGGATGGCTACACCTTC,TRBJ1-2,many,TRBD1,TRBV24-1
CSASHLAVGETQYF,TGCAGTGCTAGCCACCTAGCGGTGGGGGAGACCCAGTACTTC,TRBJ2-5,few,TRBD2,TRBV20-1
CASSTTGLAVYNEQFF,TGTGCCAGCAGCACAACGGGACTAGCGGTCTACAATGAGCAGTTCTTC,TRBJ2-1,many,TRBD2,TRBV7-9
CSARDVGQGEDEQYF,TGCAGTGCTAGAGATGTAGGACAGGGGGAAGACGAGCAGTACTTC,TRBJ2-7,.,TRBD1,TRBV20-1
CASSLWQNEKLFF,TGTGCCAGCAGCTTATGGCAGAATGAAAAACTGTTTTTT,TRBJ1-4,.,.,TRBV7-2
CASSLYAGLAVQLSGELFF,TGTGCCAGCAGCTTATACGCGGGACTAGCGGTTCAGTTATCCGGGGAGCTGTTTTTT,TRBJ2-2,.,TRBD2,TRBV11-2
CASSEGVETDTQYF,TGTGCCAGCAGTGAAGGGGTAGAAACAGATACGCAGTATTTT,TRBJ2-3,many,.,TRBV6-1
CASRDTDKNIQYF,TGTGCCAGCAGGGACACTGACAAAAACATTCAGTACTTC,TRBJ2-4,.,.,TRBV6-1
CSAREPTGNNQPQHF,TGCAGTGCTAGAGAACCTACAGGGAACAATCAGCCCCAGCATTTT,TRBJ1-5,few,.,TRBV20-1
CASSSGLAGGWTGELFF,TGTGCCAGCAGTAGCGGACTAGCGGGAGGATGGACCGGGGAGCTGTTTTTT,TRBJ2-2,.,TRBD2,TRBV2
CASSLGDRGLDEQYF,TGTGCCAGCAGCTTAGGTGACAGGGGACTTGACGAGCAGTACTTC,TRBJ2-7,.,TRBD1,TRBV7-9
CASSPPGAAYEQYF,TGTGCCAGCTCACCACCGGGGGCAGCCTACGAGCAGTACTTC,TRBJ2-7,.,.,TRBV18
CASSLRTSSPGELFF,TGCGCCAGCAGCTTGAGGACTAGCTCACCCGGGGAGCTGTTTTTT,TRBJ2-2,many,TRBD2,TRBV5-1